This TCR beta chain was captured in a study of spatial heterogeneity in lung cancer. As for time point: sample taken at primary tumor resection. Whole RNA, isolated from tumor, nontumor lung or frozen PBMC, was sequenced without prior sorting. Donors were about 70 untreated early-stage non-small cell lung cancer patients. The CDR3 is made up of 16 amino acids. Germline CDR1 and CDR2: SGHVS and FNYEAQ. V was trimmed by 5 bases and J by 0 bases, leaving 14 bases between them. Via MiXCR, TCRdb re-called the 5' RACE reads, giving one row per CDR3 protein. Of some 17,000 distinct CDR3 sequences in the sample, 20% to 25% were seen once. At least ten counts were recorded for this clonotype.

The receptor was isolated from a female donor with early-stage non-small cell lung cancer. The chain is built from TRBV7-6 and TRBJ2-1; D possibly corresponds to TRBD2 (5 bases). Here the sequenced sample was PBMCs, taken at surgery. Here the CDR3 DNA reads TGTGCCAGCAGCCCTCGCGGAGGCCACTCCTACAATGAGCAGTTCTTC. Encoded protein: CASSPRGGHSYNEQFF.